One and the same sample provided the 25 T cell receptor beta chains below, sequenced in a study of blood T cell repertoires in COVID-19. Libraries were prepared by immunoSEQ multiplex PCR; TCRdb keeps only in-frame clonotypes and omits some of them. The sample records around 220,000 clones, roughly 80% being singletons. Input material: peripheral blood. Every receptor here comes from an elderly woman with acute or convalescent COVID-19.

This clone has just a few counts. V gene TRBV7-6 combines with J gene TRBJ2-7; TRBD2 matches at 9 bases. The CDR3 consists of 13 residues. Germline-derived CDR1 and CDR2 are SGHVS and FNYEAQ. The V and J ends lost 0 bases and 12 bases, in that order; junction bases with no gene match: 6. CDR3 nucleotide sequence: TGTGCCAGCAGCTTAGCGCGGGGGGGTGGCTTGTACTTC. Its translation: CASSLARGGGLYF.

This sequence joins TRBV2 and TRBJ2-1; 10 positions agree with TRBD1. V gave up 3 bases and J gave up 9 bases; unmatched junction bases: 2. CDR3 length: 13 amino acids. CDR1 is SNHLY, CDR2 FYNNEI, per germline. The CDR3 loop is CASSEDRGSEQFF. The CDR3 DNA reads as TGTGCCAGCAGTGAGGACAGGGGGTCTGAGCAGTTCTTC.

This clone occurred many times. The chain is built from TRBV15 and TRBJ1-4; TRBD1 aligns across 8 bases. Germline V gene sequence: CDR1 LNHNV, CDR2 YYDKDF (reference sequence). The CDR3 length is 15 residues. The junction had 7 bases not matched to a gene; V was cut back by 2 bases and J by 8 bases. CDR3 residues: CATSRRTGMGEKLFF. DNA for the CDR3: TGTGCCACCAGCAGAAGGACAGGGATGGGGGAAAAACTGTTTTTT.

This clone was detected a few times. The chain carries TRBV11-2 and TRBJ1-1; D is unclear. The CDR3 consists of 14 residues. Germline values: CDR1 SGHAT, CDR2 FQNNGV. Between the trimmed V and J ends, which lost 5 bases and 0 bases, there was a span of 10 bases. CDR3 in amino acids: CASSPFDLNTEAFF. In nucleotides, the CDR3 is TGTGCCAGCAGCCCTTTCGACTTGAACACTGAAGCTTTCTTT.

The J gene is TRBJ1-2, the V gene TRBV2; D uncertain. V was clipped by 4 bases and J by 2 bases, with 11 bases between them. The CDR3 is 14 amino acids. The germline gives CDR1 SNHLY, CDR2 FYNNEI. The CDR3 bases are TGTGCCAGCAGTGGATTGGGCCCCAACTATGGCTACACCTTC. It is translated as CASSGLGPNYGYTF.

The gene calls are TRBV6-4 and TRBJ1-1; no clear D gene. CDR3 length: 13 residues. Germline CDR1 and CDR2: MRHNA and SNTAGT. The V end was cut by 2 bases, the J end by 7 bases, with 11 bases between. The CDR3 here is CASSDHLAGEAFF. CDR3 DNA: TGTGCCAGCAGTGACCATCTAGCGGGTGAAGCTTTCTTT.

The rearrangement links TRBV19 to TRBJ1-6, with a weak D call TRBD1 (5 bases). Trimming shortened V by 5 bases and J by 10 bases, and 15 bases separated the two germline ends. This CDR3 region has 14 residues. Germline V gene sequence: CDR1 LNHDA, CDR2 SQIVND (reference sequence). This CDR3 is CASSSAGLNSPLHF. DNA of the CDR3: TGTGCCAGTAGTTCGGCAGGGTTGAACTCACCCCTCCACTTT.

This clone was detected once. The chain has TRBV11-3 and TRBJ1-2; D ambiguous. Trimming removed 2 bases from V and 4 bases from J, with 8 bases in between. This CDR3 region has 13 residues. Germline assignment: CDR1 SGHNT and CDR2 YENEEA. Written as DNA, the CDR3 is TGTGCCAGCAGCTTACGCGGAGGCTATGGCTACACCTTC. It specifies CASSLRGGYGYTF.

This clone has just a few counts. The chain carries TRBV3-1 (or the pseudogene TRBV3-2) and TRBJ1-5; D might be TRBD1 (5 bases). There are 15 residues in the CDR3. The V end was cut by 0 bases, the J end by 7 bases, with 13 bases between. The germline V gene encodes CDR1 LGHDT and CDR2 YNNKEL (reference sequence). In DNA, the CDR3 is TGTGCCAGCAGCCAAGATCGCGCAGGGAGGCAGCCCCAGCATTTT. It encodes CASSQDRAGRQPQHF.

This clone was seen a handful of times. The genes are TRBV11-3 and TRBJ1-1, with no clear D. CDR1 and CDR2 from the germline V gene are SGHNT and YENEEA. The CDR3 contains 14 residues. V was clipped by 7 bases and J by 4 bases, with 16 bases between them. CDR3 DNA sequence: TGTGCCAGCACCCTCACTAACCTGGGCACTGAAGCTTTCTTT. It is translated as CASTLTNLGTEAFF.

The rearrangement links TRBV19 to TRBJ2-7; a weak D match, TRBD2 (5 bases). V gave up 1 base and J gave up 1 base, with 8 bases separating them. The CDR3 covers 14 residues. Germline CDR1 and CDR2: LNHDA and SQIVND (reference sequence). CDR3 bases: TGTGCCAGTAGTATAGGGACTGTATCCTACGAGCAGTACTTC. Translating gives CASSIGTVSYEQYF.

J is TRBJ2-5 and V is TRBV6-2 or TRBV6-3; the D is unclear. With 3 bases removed from V and 3 bases from J, the gap between germline ends came to 11 bases. CDR1 is MNHEY, CDR2 SVGEGT, per germline. The CDR3 totals 14 residues. The CDR3 reads CASSYSYREETQYF. CDR3 coding DNA: TGTGCCAGCAGTTATAGTTACAGAGAAGAGACCCAGTACTTC.

The chain employs TRBV2 and TRBJ2-3, with D unclear. V lost 6 bases, J lost 2 bases, and 6 bases lay in between. CDR1 is SNHLY, CDR2 FYNNEI, per germline. The CDR3 is made up of 12 amino acids. The CDR3 nucleotides are TGTGCCAGCAGGGCAAACACAGATACGCAGTATTTT. Protein product: CASRANTDTQYF.

The rearrangement joins TRBV6-5 to TRBJ2-7; D perhaps matches TRBD1 (6 bases). The germline gives CDR1 MNHEY, CDR2 SVGAGI. The CDR3 length is 13 residues. V dropped 7 bases and J dropped 4 bases, with 14 bases sitting between them. The CDR3 loop is CASTRGPLYEQYF. The DNA for the CDR3 is TGTGCCAGCACCAGGGGTCCACTTTACGAGCAGTACTTC.

The chain is built from TRBV18 and TRBJ2-5, with 10 bases matching TRBD1. The CDR3 runs 15 residues. Per germline, CDR1 KGHSH and CDR2 LQKENI. Losses at the gene ends were 6 bases for V and 5 bases for J; bases not matched to a gene: 9. CDR3 in amino acids: CASSLGTGDAETQYF. The DNA for the CDR3 is TGTGCCAGCTCTCTTGGGACAGGGGACGCGGAGACCCAGTACTTC.

V and J are TRBV5-1 and TRBJ2-3; 13 positions agree with TRBD2. The CDR3 length is 17 residues. J was trimmed by 1 base and V by 2 bases; bases with no gene match: 4. Germline V gene lookup returns CDR1 SGHRS and CDR2 YFSETQ. The CDR3 nucleotides are TGCGCCAGCAGCTTACTAGCGGGGGGGCCCGGCACAGATACGCAGTATTTT. Translated: CASSLLAGGPGTDTQYF. Supplemented by reference TRBV5-1 and TRBJ2-3, the full variable domain reads KAGVTQTPRYLIKTRGQQVTLSCSPISGHRSVSWYQQTPGQGLQFLFEYFSETQRNKGNFPGRFSGRQFSNSRSEMNVSTLELGDSALYLCASSLLAGGPGTDTQYFGPGTRLTVL.

The chain carries TRBV7-2 and TRBJ1-2; weak D call: TRBD1 (6 bases). The germline V gene has CDR1 SGHTA and CDR2 FQGNSA. This CDR3 is 15 amino acids long. The ends were cut back, 5 bases at V and 8 bases at J, with 21 bases in the middle. This CDR3 reads CASSRETGLSMGYTF. The CDR3 DNA follows: TGTGCCAGCAGCAGAGAGACAGGACTCTCTATGGGCTACACCTTC.

The rearrangement links TRBV7-2 to TRBJ2-1; 10 bases agree with TRBD2. Germline values: CDR1 SGHTA, CDR2 FQGNSA. The ends lost 2 bases at V and 4 bases at J; junction bases unmatched: 2. This CDR3 is 15 amino acids long. CDR3 nucleotides: TGTGCCAGCAGCTTACTAGCGGGGGCTTACAATGAGCAGTTCTTC. Encoded protein: CASSLLAGAYNEQFF.

The chain has TRBV11-3 and TRBJ2-5; TRBD2 might be the D (5 bases). Germline lookup yields CDR1 SGHNT and CDR2 YENEEA. This CDR3 has 14 residues. V lost 1 base, J lost 5 bases, and 11 bases lay in between. CDR3 nucleotides: TGTGCCAGCAGCTTAGGAGGGCCGATCGAGACCCAGTACTTC. It specifies CASSLGGPIETQYF.

The V call is TRBV9, the J call TRBJ2-1; 7 nucleotides agree with TRBD2. V dropped 0 bases and J dropped 1; count of bases not matched to a gene: 7. The CDR3 covers 17 residues. Germline V gives CDR1 SGDLS, CDR2 YYNGEE. CDR3 in amino acids: CASSVGFGGGSYNEQFF. CDR3 nucleotide sequence: TGTGCCAGCAGCGTAGGATTCGGGGGAGGGTCCTACAATGAGCAGTTCTTC.

The chain employs TRBV6-5 and TRBJ1-5; D is perhaps TRBD1 (5 bases). Germline assignment: CDR1 MNHEY and CDR2 SVGAGI. The CDR3 totals 15 residues. Trimming removed 5 bases at V and 4 bases at J, with 15 bases between. The chain's CDR3 is CASSPAGPLNQPQHF. DNA for the CDR3: TGTGCCAGCAGTCCGGCAGGGCCGTTAAATCAGCCCCAGCATTTT.

J is TRBJ2-3 and V is TRBV29-1; D uncertain. CDR3 length: 11 residues. Trimming removed 2 bases at V and 4 bases at J, with 4 bases between. The V gene's germline CDR1 is SQVTM and CDR2 ANQGSEA. The CDR3 reads CSVELADTQYF. The CDR3 DNA sequence: TGCAGCGTTGAACTAGCAGATACGCAGTATTTT.

This chain joins TRBV19 and TRBJ2-7; TRBD2 aligns across 8 bases. The CDR3 contains 14 residues. The V gene end was trimmed by 3 bases and the J gene end by 6 bases; junction bases not matched to a gene: 7. Per germline, CDR1 LNHDA and CDR2 SQIVND (reference sequence). The CDR3 nucleotides read TGTGCCAGTAGTATTGCAGCGGGAGAAAGCGAGCAGTACTTC. This encodes CASSIAAGESEQYF.

In this sample, this clone turned up once. The gene calls are TRBV28 and TRBJ1-4; 11 nucleotides match TRBD1. The trim removed 1 base at V and 8 bases at J, leaving 9 bases unmatched. Germline values: CDR1 MDHEN, CDR2 SYDVKM. The CDR3 has 17 amino acids. The CDR3 here is CASSLYFTGTGGEKLFF. The CDR3 nucleotides are TGTGCCAGCAGTTTATACTTTACCGGGACAGGGGGAGAAAAACTGTTTTTT. Full variable domain (rest looked up from reference TRBV28 and TRBJ1-4): DVKVTQSSRYLVKRTGEKVFLECVQDMDHENMFWYRQDPGLGLRLIYFSYDVKMKEKGDIPEGYSVSREKKERFSLILESASTNQTSMYLCASSLYFTGTGGEKLFFGSGTQLSVL.

The V gene is TRBV7-9, the J gene TRBJ2-3; D unclear. Trimming shortened V by 2 bases and J by 0 bases, and 6 bases separated the two germline ends. CDR1 and CDR2 (germline): SEHNR, FQNEAQ (reference sequence). The CDR3 spans 14 residues. This CDR3 reads CASSLPVSTDTQYF. The DNA of the CDR3 is TGTGCCAGCAGCTTACCCGTCAGCACAGATACGCAGTATTTT.